This TCR beta chain was recovered during a study of blood T cell repertoires in COVID-19. For the study at large: COVID-19 samples collected from the United States, Italy and Spain covered acute and convalescent phases. The analysed material was cDNA or gDNA that came from T cells, B-cell-depleted T cells, or PBMCs.

This CDR3 is built from 18 residues. Germline loops: CDR1 KGHSH, CDR2 LQKENI. Losses at the gene ends were 2 bases for V and 1 base for J; bases not matched to a gene: 9. Study processing details: Estimates of nucleated cell counts were drawn from the amplification of reference gene primers. Only in-frame clones appear in the TCRdb table, and some are missing; sequencing was by immunoSEQ multiplex PCR. D and trimming come from the DNA, and the V and J calls and clone size come from that table. Of roughly 190,000 clones in the sample, more than 60% were seen once. The rearrangement uses TRBV18 and TRBJ2-4, with TRBD2 matching over 9 bases. The sequencing sample was made of peripheral blood. This receptor was obtained from a woman aged 45-65 years with acute or convalescent COVID-19. The CDR3 is CASSPLAGVGAAKNIQYF. In DNA, the CDR3 is TGTGCCAGCTCACCATTAGCGGGAGTGGGAGCGGCCAAAAACATTCAGTACTTC.